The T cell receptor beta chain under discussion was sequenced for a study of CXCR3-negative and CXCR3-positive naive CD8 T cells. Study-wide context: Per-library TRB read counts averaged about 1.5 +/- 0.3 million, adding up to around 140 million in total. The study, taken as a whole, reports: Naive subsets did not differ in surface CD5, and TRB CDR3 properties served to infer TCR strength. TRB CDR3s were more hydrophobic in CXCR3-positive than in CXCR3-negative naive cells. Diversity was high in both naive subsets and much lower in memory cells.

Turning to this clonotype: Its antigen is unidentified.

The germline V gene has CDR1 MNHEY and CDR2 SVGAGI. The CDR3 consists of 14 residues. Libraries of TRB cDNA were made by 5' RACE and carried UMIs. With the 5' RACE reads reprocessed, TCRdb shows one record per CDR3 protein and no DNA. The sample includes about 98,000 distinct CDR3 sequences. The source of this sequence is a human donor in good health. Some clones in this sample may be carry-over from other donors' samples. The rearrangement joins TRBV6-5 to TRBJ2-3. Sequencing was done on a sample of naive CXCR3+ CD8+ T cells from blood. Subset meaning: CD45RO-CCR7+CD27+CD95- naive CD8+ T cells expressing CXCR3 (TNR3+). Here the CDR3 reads CASSLGTSTDTQYF.